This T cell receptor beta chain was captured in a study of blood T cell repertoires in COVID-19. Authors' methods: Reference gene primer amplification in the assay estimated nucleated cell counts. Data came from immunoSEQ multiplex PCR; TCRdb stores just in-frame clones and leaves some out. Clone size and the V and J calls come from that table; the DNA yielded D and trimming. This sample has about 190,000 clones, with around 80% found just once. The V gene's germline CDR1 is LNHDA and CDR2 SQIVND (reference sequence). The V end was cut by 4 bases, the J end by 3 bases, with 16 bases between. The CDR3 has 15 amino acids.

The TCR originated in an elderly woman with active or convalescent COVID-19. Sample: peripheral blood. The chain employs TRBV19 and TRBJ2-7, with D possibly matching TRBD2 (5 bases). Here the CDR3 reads CASSTTNGVSYEQYF. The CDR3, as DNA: TGTGCCAGTAGTACGACTAATGGGGTAAGCTACGAGCAGTACTTC.